This entry is about one TCR beta chain. Antigen: not known. These data come from a study of OX40 agonist ivuxolimab in advanced cancers. The timepoints at which blood was sampled were baseline, cycle 4 day 1, and cycle 7 day 1. Study observations and caveats: No determination was made of the antigen specificity of the expanded peripheral T cells. On average, a greater number of expanded clones characterised CD8+ T cells relative to CD4+.

This CDR3 comprises 15 residues. Unmatched junction bases numbered 4, after V lost 4 bases and J lost 4 bases. CDR1 is SGHRS, CDR2 YFSETQ, per germline. TCRdb keeps only in-frame clones here, not all; method: immunoSEQ multiplex PCR. Here the sample spans about 88,000 clones, around 85% being singletons. This chain uses TRBV5-1 with TRBJ2-1; TRBD2 agrees at 11 bases. The sample was CD4+ or CD8+ T cells sorted from blood, taken in a trial of the OX40 agonist ivuxolimab. The receptor was derived from an adult with an advanced solid tumor such as melanoma, head and neck, liver or kidney cancer. The CDR3 is CASSVGTSGYNEQFF. CDR3 coding DNA: TGCGCCAGCAGCGTCGGGACTAGCGGTTACAATGAGCAGTTCTTC. Filled out from reference TRBV5-1 and TRBJ2-1, the complete variable domain reads KAGVTQTPRYLIKTRGQQVTLSCSPISGHRSVSWYQQTPGQGLQFLFEYFSETQRNKGNFPGRFSGRQFSNSRSEMNVSTLELGDSALYLCASSVGTSGYNEQFFGPGTRLTVL.